Described below is a single T cell receptor (beta chain) sequence and its context. Its antigen remains unidentified. Base qualities are not recorded, but no much larger clone differs from it by a single base. This entry is derived from a study of Graves' ophthalmopathy and Graves' hyperthyroidism (dated by TCRdb to the late 2010s). Concerning the study at large: Peripheral blood was collected at initial diagnosis, before any treatment. For independent validation, a separate cohort was made up of 18 to 20 hyperthyroidism patients plus 17 patients who later progressed from hyperthyroidism to ophthalmopathy. The study used TCR beta repertoire signatures to distinguish Graves' ophthalmopathy from Graves' hyperthyroidism and to predict progression to ophthalmopathy. In total, 135 blood samples were TCR-sequenced: roughly 45 ophthalmopathy, roughly 80 hyperthyroidism and about 17 hyperthyroidism-to-ophthalmopathy patients. In several hyperthyroidism patients, the T-cell repertoires found in thyroid tissue were compared with those found in blood. After sampling, hyperthyroidism patients received methimazole starting at 30 mg daily, and ophthalmopathy patients received high-dose intravenous methylprednisolone. To explore V-J signatures that distinguish ophthalmopathy from hyperthyroidism, a discovery set of 95 to 100 patients was enrolled, made up of under 50 with ophthalmopathy and under 65 with stable hyperthyroidism.

Study-wide conclusions, independent of this receptor: Most of the expanded thyroid clonotypes with a frequency above 0.001 were also detected in blood, and it was suggested that the thyroid immune response may be reflected by blood repertoires. In cross-validation, the 13-signature model distinguished ophthalmopathy from stable hyperthyroidism with 85% to 90% sensitivity and about 84% specificity, and in the test set the corresponding values were about 80% and 75%. Sample size was not predetermined statistically, and investigators were not blinded to group allocation. In validation, the model predicted ophthalmopathy progression with 70.59% sensitivity and about 77% specificity; eleven to twelve predicted patients were CT-confirmed with GO in a median of approximately 6.5 months.

TCR beta CDR3 regions were amplified from RNA transcripts for repertoire sequencing. The first round of RT-PCR was done with HTBI primers and the Qiagen OneStep RT-PCR kit, and was followed by a second round of multiplex PCR, then size selection and purification. The libraries underwent paired-end sequencing with 100 bp reads on an Illumina HiSeq2000. The study's processing was this. Reads were processed with SOAPnuke, discarding reads with adapters, uncalled bases, mean Phred below 15, or no exact constant-primer or identifier match. COPE v1.2.5 was used to merge high-quality paired reads. Each unique nucleotide sequence was treated as a clonotype, and MiTCR v1.1 was used to align the clonotypes to the IMGT TRB V, D and J references. The analysis was limited to V-J combinations with a frequency above 0.0001, which together covered about 99% of repertoires. For each V-J combination, a TCR clonal expansion and chaos score was defined as the ratio of F50 clonal expansion to chaos observed in the TCRdist matrix. Welch's t-statistics and random forest were used to narrow the features down to around twelve V-J combinations, which were then fed into a naive Bayes classifier. Thyroid-blood repertoire similarity was quantified with the Morisita-Horn index. TCRdb trimmed the raw reads at Q25, called clones with MiXCR and kept productive beta chains. For every CDR3 protein sequence, its rows merge into one entry that carries the most common genes and DNA. It is TCRdb's table, rather than the study itself, that gives the V and J calls and clone size. The table for this sample lists about 700,000 distinct CDR3 sequences; about two fifths of them were counted only once. More than 3% of the sample goes to the ten largest clones.

The ophthalmopathy patients had moderately to severely active disease, with a Clinical Activity Score of 3 or higher, a NOSPECS grade of 4 or higher, and a disease duration of less than 3 months. Patients with other autoimmune diseases, uncontrolled infections, pregnancy or lactation were excluded from the study. Clinical symptoms, serum thyroxine, TRAb, thyroid ultrasound and orbital computed tomography were used for diagnosis. Ficoll-Paque density gradient centrifugation was used to isolate PBMCs from 8 to 10 ml of fresh peripheral blood. Trizol reagent was used to extract the total RNA, and its quality was then checked on an Agilent 2100 Bioanalyzer. Material: peripheral blood. The TCR was taken from an adult man with Graves' ophthalmopathy.

The encoded CDR3 is CSVEDDSDGMGNKQFF. The bases are TGCAGCGTTGAAGATGATTCGGACGGCATGGGGAATAAGCAGTTCTTC. The chain employs TRBV29-1 and TRBJ2-1; no D gene can be assigned with confidence. CDR1 and CDR2 were assigned from the germline V gene as SQVTM and ANQGSEA. V is shortened by 0 bases, J by 11 bases, and the region joining them spans 23 bases. The CDR3 spans 16 residues, from the cysteine through the phenylalanine. The sequence is cut down to CDR3 DNA, 48 bases in frame from base 1.